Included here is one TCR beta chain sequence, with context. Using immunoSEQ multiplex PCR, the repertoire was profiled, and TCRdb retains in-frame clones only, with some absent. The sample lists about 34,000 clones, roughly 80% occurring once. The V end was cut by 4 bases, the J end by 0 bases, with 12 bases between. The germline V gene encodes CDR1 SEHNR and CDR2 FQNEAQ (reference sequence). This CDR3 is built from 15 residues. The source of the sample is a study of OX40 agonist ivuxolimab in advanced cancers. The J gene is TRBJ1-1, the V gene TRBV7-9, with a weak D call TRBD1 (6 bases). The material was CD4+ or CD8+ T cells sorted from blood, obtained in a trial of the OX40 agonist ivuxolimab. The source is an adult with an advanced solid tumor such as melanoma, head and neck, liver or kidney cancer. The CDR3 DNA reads TGTGCCAGCAGCTGGGACACTAATATGAACACTGAAGCTTTCTTT. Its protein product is CASSWDTNMNTEAFF.